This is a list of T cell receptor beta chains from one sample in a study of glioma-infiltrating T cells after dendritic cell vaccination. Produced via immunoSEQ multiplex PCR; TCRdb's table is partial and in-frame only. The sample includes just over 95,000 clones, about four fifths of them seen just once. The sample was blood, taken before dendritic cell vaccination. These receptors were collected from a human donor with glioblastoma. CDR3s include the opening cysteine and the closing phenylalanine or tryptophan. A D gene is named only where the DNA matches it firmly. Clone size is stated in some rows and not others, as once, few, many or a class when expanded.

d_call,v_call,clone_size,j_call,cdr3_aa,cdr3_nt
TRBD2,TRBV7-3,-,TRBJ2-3,CASSQPGTAGSTSGPPDTQYF,TGTGCCAGCAGCCAACCTGGGACGGCCGGGTCGACTAGCGGGCCCCCAGATACGCAGTATTTT
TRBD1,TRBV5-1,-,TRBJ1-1,CASSTWMRTGRYTEAFF,TGCGCCAGCAGCACGTGGATGCGGACAGGGAGGTACACTGAAGCTTTCTTT
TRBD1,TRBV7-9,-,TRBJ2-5,CASSFRQGGETQYF,TGTGCCAGCAGCTTCAGACAGGGTGGAGAGACCCAGTACTTC
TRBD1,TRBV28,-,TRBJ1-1,CASSSAGTVNTEAFF,TGTGCCAGCAGTTCTGCCGGGACAGTGAACACTGAAGCTTTCTTT
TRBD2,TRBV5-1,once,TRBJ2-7,CASSAGTSGLYEQYF,TGCGCCAGCAGCGCAGGGACTAGCGGTCTCTACGAGCAGTACTTC
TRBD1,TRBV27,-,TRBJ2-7,CASSSPRTRDRESYEQYF,TGTGCCAGCAGTTCCCCCAGGACCCGGGACAGGGAGTCGTACGAGCAGTACTTC
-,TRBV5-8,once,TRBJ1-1,CASSTGRDTEAFF,TGTGCCAGCAGCACGGGGAGGGACACTGAAGCTTTCTTT
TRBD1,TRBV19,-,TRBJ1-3,CASNQGQGVNTIYF,TGTGCCAGTAACCAGGGACAGGGGGTCAACACCATATATTTT
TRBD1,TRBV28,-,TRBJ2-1,CASSSRTGAEQFF,TGTGCCAGCAGTTCGAGGACAGGGGCTGAGCAGTTCTTC
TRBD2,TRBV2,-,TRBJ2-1,CASSEIPSGRGPNEQFF,TGTGCCAGCAGTGAGATTCCCTCCGGGAGGGGCCCCAATGAGCAGTTCTTC
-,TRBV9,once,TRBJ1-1,CASSAGSVLMNTEAFF,TGTGCCAGCAGCGCCGGTTCGGTTCTCATGAACACTGAAGCTTTCTTT
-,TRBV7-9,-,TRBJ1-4,CASSFGRNTEKLFF,TGTGCCAGCAGCTTCGGCAGGAATACTGAAAAACTGTTTTTT
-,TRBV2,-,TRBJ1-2,CASSRTVNLYGYTF,TGTGCCAGCAGTAGGACAGTCAACCTCTATGGCTACACCTTC
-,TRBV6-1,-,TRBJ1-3,CASSPIQGSGNTIYF,TGTGCCAGCAGTCCAATTCAGGGCTCTGGAAACACCATATATTTT
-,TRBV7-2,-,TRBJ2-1,CASSLDRAHIEQFF,TGTGCCAGCAGCTTAGACAGGGCCCACATTGAGCAGTTCTTC